The T cell receptor (beta chain) under discussion was sequenced for a study of blood T cell repertoires in COVID-19. About the research overall: Spain, Italy and the United States supplied samples that represented acute and convalescent COVID-19. T cells, B-cell-depleted T cells, or PBMCs supplied cDNA or gDNA.

This CDR3 comprises 15 residues. V was pared by 6 bases and J by 0 bases, with 4 bases of the junction left unmatched. CDR1 and CDR2 (germline): WNHNN, SYGVQD (reference sequence). In the original workflow: Amplification with reference gene primers provided the estimates of nucleated cell counts. Libraries were prepared by immunoSEQ multiplex PCR; TCRdb keeps only in-frame clonotypes and omits some of them. V and J calls plus clone size are reproduced from that table; the DNA served to infer D and trimming. The data hold 150,000 to 200,000 clones, with about 86% observed a single time. The material sequenced was peripheral blood. The TCR was taken from a man in his fifties with active or convalescent COVID-19. The gene calls are TRBV10-1 and TRBJ2-3, with 9 positions matching TRBD2. The CDR3 nucleotides read TGCGCCAGCAGAGGGACTAGCAGAAGCACAGATACGCAGTATTTT. It codes for CASRGTSRSTDTQYF.